Listed below are T cell receptor beta chains from one sample, sequenced in a study of T cell changes during pregnancy in multiple sclerosis. Libraries were prepared by immunoSEQ multiplex PCR; TCRdb keeps only in-frame clonotypes and omits some of them. The repertoire holds tens of thousands of clones, with 93% as singletons. This specimen consisted of CD8+ T cells from peripheral blood mononuclear cells, obtained in the second trimester of pregnancy. The origin of the receptors is a female donor with multiple sclerosis, enrolled in a pregnancy study. CDR3s include the opening cysteine and the closing phenylalanine or tryptophan. A D gene is named only where the DNA matches it firmly. Clone size is not always given. Where it is, it says once, few, many or a class for expanded clones.

V gene	clone size	D gene	CDR3 length	J gene	CDR3 protein	CDR3 DNA
TRBV15	-	-	13	TRBJ1-4	CATMVGDGTGFFF	-
TRBV4-3	-	-	13	TRBJ1-1	CASSQDGAHMSFF	TGCGCCAGCAGCCAAGATGGAGCCCATATGTCTTTCTTT
TRBV4-1	-	-	14	TRBJ2-7	CASSPGQPTYEQYF	TGCGCCAGCAGCCCTGGACAGCCTACCTACGAGCAGTACTTC
TRBV7-9	-	-	12	TRBJ2-2	CAGPGYTGELFF	TGTGCCGGACCAGGGTATACCGGGGAGCTGTTTTTT
TRBV7-4	-	TRBD2	17	TRBJ2-2	CASSKPGLAVNTGELFF	TGTGCCAGCAGCAAGCCGGGACTAGCGGTGAACACCGGGGAGCTGTTTTTT
TRBV7-9	-	TRBD1	14	TRBJ2-7	CASTLGQGDDEQYF	TGTGCCAGCACCCTGGGACAGGGAGACGACGAGCAGTACTTC
TRBV7-9	-	TRBD1	15	TRBJ1-1	CASSFPGQSNTEAFF	TGTGCCAGCAGCTTCCCGGGACAGTCGAACACTGAAGCTTTCTTT
TRBV5-4	-	TRBD1	15	TRBJ2-2	CASSPGTGWTGELFF	TGTGCCAGCAGCCCGGGGACAGGATGGACCGGGGAGCTGTTTTTT
TRBV2	-	-	12	TRBJ1-2	CADLGGGSGYTF	TGTGCCGACTTGGGGGGGGGTAGTGGCTACACCTTC
TRBV5-1	-	-	13	TRBJ2-7	CASSPGVSYEQYF	TGCGCCAGCAGCCCGGGGGTTTCCTACGAGCAGTACTTC
TRBV5-1	-	-	13	TRBJ2-2	CASSPTGPGELFF	TGCGCCAGCTCCCCGACAGGCCCCGGGGAGCTGTTTTTT
TRBV2	-	TRBD2	19	TRBJ2-2	CASNGLTSGGAGGTGELFF	TGTGCCAGCAATGGATTGACTAGCGGGGGGGCAGGCGGCACCGGGGAGCTGTTTTTT
TRBV5-4	-	-	11	TRBJ2-1	CASSLGGEQFF	TGTGCCAGCAGCTTGGGAGGTGAGCAGTTCTTC
TRBV27	once	-	11	TRBJ2-5	CASRSGETQYF	TGTGCCAGCAGGTCGGGGGAGACCCAGTACTTC
TRBV30	-	TRBD1	14	TRBJ1-4	CAWSDGTGTEKLFF	TGTGCCTGGAGTGACGGGACAGGGACTGAAAAACTGTTTTTT
TRBV5-1	-	-	18	TRBJ2-2	CASSLAESGQINTGELFF	TGCGCCAGCAGCTTGGCGGAGTCGGGTCAGATCAACACCGGGGAGCTGTTTTTT
TRBV4-1	-	-	16	TRBJ1-5	CASSQRQETVYQPQHF	TGCGCCAGCAGCCAACGTCAAGAGACAGTTTATCAGCCCCAGCATTTT
TRBV27	-	-	12	TRBJ2-5	CASGGVGETQYF	TGTGCCAGCGGCGGGGTAGGGGAGACCCAGTACTTC
TRBV5-8	-	TRBD1	14	TRBJ1-1	CASSRTGPNTEAFF	TGTGCCAGCAGCCGGACAGGTCCGAACACTGAAGCTTTCTTT
TRBV4-3	-	-	15	TRBJ2-3	CASSKYSPHTDTQYF	TGCGCCAGCAGCAAATATAGCCCCCACACAGATACGCAGTATTTT
TRBV7-9	-	-	12	TRBJ1-2	CASSTDTYGYTF	TGTGCCAGCAGCACGGACACCTATGGCTACACCTTC
TRBV27	once	TRBD1	14	TRBJ2-1	CASSFTGVGNEQFF	TGTGCCAGCAGTTTTACAGGGGTGGGCAATGAGCAGTTCTTC
TRBV10-1	-	TRBD2	15	TRBJ2-3	CASTPGTSESDTQYF	TGCGCCAGCACTCCCGGGACTAGCGAATCAGATACGCAGTATTTT
TRBV5-1	-	TRBD1	16	TRBJ2-1	CASSLTPGQGANEQFF	TGCGCCAGCAGCTTGACACCGGGACAGGGGGCGAATGAGCAGTTCTTC
TRBV27	once	-	15	TRBJ2-7	CASSLIGDLPYEQYF	TGTGCCAGCAGTTTGATCGGGGATCTCCCCTACGAGCAGTACTTC
TRBV19	-	TRBD1	15	TRBJ2-1	CASSMGQGASNEQFF	TGTGCCAGTAGTATGGGACAGGGGGCGTCAAATGAGCAGTTCTTC
TRBV29-1	-	-	13	TRBJ2-1	CSVETGEYNEQFF	TGCAGCGTTGAGACAGGTGAATACAATGAGCAGTTCTTC
TRBV23-1	-	TRBD1	17	TRBJ2-7	CASSLSQADRGFYEQYF	TGCGCCAGCAGTCTTTCACAGGCCGACAGGGGCTTCTACGAGCAGTACTTC
TRBV7-9	-	TRBD1	15	TRBJ2-5	CASSPPAGGPETQYF	TGTGCCAGCAGCCCCCCGGCAGGGGGTCCGGAGACCCAGTACTTC
TRBV4-1	-	TRBD1	15	TRBJ2-3	CASSRAGGDTDTQYF	TGCGCCAGCAGCCGAGCAGGGGGAGATACAGATACGCAGTATTTT
TRBV9	medium-sized	-	14	TRBJ2-1	CASSVAYQGGEQFF	TGTGCCAGCAGCGTAGCTTACCAGGGCGGTGAGCAGTTCTTC
TRBV4-2	few	-	14	TRBJ2-7	CASSQANPGNEQYF	TGTGCCAGCAGCCAAGCCAATCCCGGGAACGAGCAGTACTTC
TRBV4-1	-	TRBD2	16	TRBJ2-2	CASSQVGLAVTGELFF	TGCGCCAGCAGCCAAGTGGGACTAGCGGTAACCGGGGAGCTGTTTTTT
TRBV7-2	-	-	14	TRBJ2-5	CASSLETVQETQYF	TGTGCCAGCAGCTTAGAGACAGTACAAGAGACCCAGTACTTC
TRBV19	-	TRBD2	12	TRBJ2-7	CASSGGAYEQYF	TGTGCCAGTAGTGGGGGGGCCTACGAGCAGTACTTC
TRBV27	-	TRBD2	16	TRBJ2-3	CASSLSPGGGTDTQYF	TGTGCCAGCAGTTTATCTCCGGGGGGAGGCACAGATACGCAGTATTTT
TRBV28	once	-	16	TRBJ2-3	CASSSSRRRELDTQYF	TGTGCCAGCAGTTCCTCCCGGCGCCGGGAGTTAGATACGCAGTATTTT
TRBV6-4	-	-	18	TRBJ1-6	CASSDSLPEGPDNSPLHF	TGTGCCAGCAGTGACTCTCTCCCGGAGGGCCCCGACAATTCACCCCTCCACTTT
TRBV7-9	-	TRBD1	13	TRBJ2-7	CASSWGQDYEQYF	TGTGCCAGCAGCTGGGGACAGGACTACGAGCAGTACTTC
TRBV7-2	-	TRBD1	16	TRBJ1-3	CASRLTGTGAGNTIYF	TGTGCCAGCAGGTTAACCGGGACAGGGGCCGGAAACACCATATATTTT
TRBV27	-	-	15	TRBJ2-5	CASSLWSGNQETQYF	TGTGCCAGCAGTTTATGGTCAGGGAACCAAGAGACCCAGTACTTC
TRBV5-1	once	-	15	TRBJ1-5	CASSSGPEANQPQHF	TGCGCCAGCAGCTCGGGTCCCGAGGCCAATCAGCCCCAGCATTTT
TRBV7-8	-	-	14	TRBJ2-7	CASSWRSGIYEQYF	TGTGCCAGCAGCTGGCGCTCCGGGATCTACGAGCAGTACTTC
TRBV19	-	-	15	TRBJ2-2	CASSIPFGNTGELFF	TGTGCCAGTAGTATCCCCTTCGGTAACACCGGGGAGCTGTTTTTT
TRBV27	-	TRBD1	15	TRBJ1-2	CASSLTGQATYGYTF	TGTGCCAGCAGTCTAACGGGACAGGCCACTTATGGCTACACCTTC
TRBV4-1	-	TRBD2	15	TRBJ2-7	CASSQYRDYSYEQYF	TGCGCCAGCAGCCAGTACCGGGACTACTCCTACGAGCAGTACTTC
TRBV7-2	-	TRBD1	13	TRBJ2-7	CASSTRQGNEQYF	TGTGCCAGCAGCACCCGACAGGGGAACGAGCAGTACTTC
TRBV10-3	-	TRBD1	19	TRBJ2-1	CAISETNVQGARFYNEQFF	TGTGCCATCAGTGAGACAAACGTTCAGGGGGCTCGGTTTTACAATGAGCAGTTCTTC
TRBV27	-	-	13	TRBJ2-2	CASTQGGTGELFF	TGTGCCAGCACCCAAGGGGGCACCGGGGAGCTGTTTTTT
TRBV6-5	-	-	15	TRBJ2-2	CASSLDTMGTGELFF	TGTGCCAGCAGTCTCGACACGATGGGCACCGGGGAGCTGTTTTTT